This entry describes one T cell receptor beta chain. Its antigen remains unknown. The sample is drawn from a study of Ad26.COV2.S vaccination and SARS-CoV-2 variants. Study background: Donor was one of the participants in the Ad26.COV2.S arm of the COV1001 trial.

The germline V and J ends were trimmed by 3 bases and 0 bases, with 8 bases remaining between them. The V gene's germline CDR1 is LNHDA and CDR2 SQIVND (reference sequence). This CDR3 contains 14 residues. Whole-study results and caveats: Estimates derived from TCR breadth and depth analyses may have underestimated total T cell responses.

Stated treatment: roughly 18 received Ad26.COV2.S at low or high dose, single or two shots; roughly 5 received placebo; per-sample allocation not given. Sampling was done on day 63 after the first vaccine or placebo injection. An Ad26 vector expressing Wuhan-strain SARS-CoV-2 spike constituted the vaccine. The repertoire was sequenced with immunoSEQ multiplex PCR; TCRdb's copy has only in-frame clones and lacks some. Altogether hundreds of thousands of clones are present, roughly 84% being singletons, with the ten largest covering around 3.5%. Sequenced material: peripheral blood, taken in a trial of Ad26.COV2.S vaccine versus placebo. This rearrangement joins TRBV19 to TRBJ1-1; no definite D call. The source is a person aged 18-60 years who received the Ad26.COV2.S COVID-19 vaccine or a placebo. CDR3 in amino acids: CASSMPPVNTEAFF. Here the CDR3 DNA reads TGTGCCAGTAGTATGCCCCCGGTGAACACTGAAGCTTTCTTT.